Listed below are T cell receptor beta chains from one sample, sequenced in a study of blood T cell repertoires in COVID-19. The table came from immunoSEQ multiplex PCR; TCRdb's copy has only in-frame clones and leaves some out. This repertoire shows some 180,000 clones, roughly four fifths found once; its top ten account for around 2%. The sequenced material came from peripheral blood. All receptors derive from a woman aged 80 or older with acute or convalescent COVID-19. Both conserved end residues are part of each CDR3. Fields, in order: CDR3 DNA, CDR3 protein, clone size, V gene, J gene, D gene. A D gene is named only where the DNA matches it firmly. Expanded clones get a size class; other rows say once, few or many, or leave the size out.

CDR3 DNA: TGTGCCAGCAGTTACTCGAGGAATCCTGAAAAACTGTTTTTT; CDR3 protein: CASSYSRNPEKLFF; clone size: .; V gene: TRBV6-2/TRBV6-3; J gene: TRBJ1-4; D gene: .
CDR3 DNA: TGTGCCAGCAGCTCCGGGGGGGGGCCCGGTGAAAAACTGTTTTTT; CDR3 protein: CASSSGGGPGEKLFF; clone size: .; V gene: TRBV7-9; J gene: TRBJ1-4; D gene: .
CDR3 DNA: TGTGCCAGTAGCGTTGACAGGGAACTTGATCAGCCCCAGCATTTT; CDR3 protein: CASSVDRELDQPQHF; clone size: .; V gene: TRBV19; J gene: TRBJ1-5; D gene: TRBD1
CDR3 DNA: TGCGCCAGCAGCCAGAGACAGCCGCCGGTGGGACTGTTTTTT; CDR3 protein: CASSQRQPPVGLFF; clone size: .; V gene: TRBV4-1; J gene: TRBJ1-4; D gene: .
CDR3 DNA: TGCGCCAGCAGCCCTAGCCCCCGAGGAGATACGCAGTATTTT; CDR3 protein: CASSPSPRGDTQYF; clone size: .; V gene: TRBV4-3; J gene: TRBJ2-3; D gene: .
CDR3 DNA: TGTGCCAGCAGGCCTAGAGGAGAAGATACGCAGTATTTT; CDR3 protein: CASRPRGEDTQYF; clone size: .; V gene: TRBV6-2/TRBV6-3; J gene: TRBJ2-3; D gene: .
CDR3 DNA: TGCGCCAGCAGCTCGACATGGGCGGGGGGCAGTAGCTCCTACGAGCAGTACTTC; CDR3 protein: CASSSTWAGGSSSYEQYF; clone size: .; V gene: TRBV5-1; J gene: TRBJ2-7; D gene: TRBD2
CDR3 DNA: TGTGCCAGTATGTGGACAGGAGATCATTCTAATGAAAAACTGTTTTTT; CDR3 protein: CASMWTGDHSNEKLFF; clone size: .; V gene: TRBV19; J gene: TRBJ1-4; D gene: TRBD1
CDR3 DNA: TGTGCCAGCAGCTCCTCGATTAGCGGGGGGCACAATGAGCAGTTCTTC; CDR3 protein: CASSSSISGGHNEQFF; clone size: .; V gene: TRBV7-3; J gene: TRBJ2-1; D gene: TRBD2
CDR3 DNA: TGTGCCAGCAGCGCCCGGTCCCCCGGGACTAGCGGGGGACCCTACAATGAGCAGTTCTTC; CDR3 protein: CASSARSPGTSGGPYNEQFF; clone size: .; V gene: TRBV9; J gene: TRBJ2-1; D gene: TRBD2
CDR3 DNA: TGTGCCACTGGACAGAGAGATCAGCCCCAGCATTTT; CDR3 protein: CATGQRDQPQHF; clone size: .; V gene: TRBV19; J gene: TRBJ1-5; D gene: .
CDR3 DNA: TGTGCCAGCAGCCCACCAACTAGCGGGAGGTCTGAGCAGTTCTTC; CDR3 protein: CASSPPTSGRSEQFF; clone size: once; V gene: TRBV11-3; J gene: TRBJ2-1; D gene: TRBD2
CDR3 DNA: TGCGCCAGCAGCCAAGATGTGACTAGCGGTGGGTATGAGCAGTTCTTC; CDR3 protein: CASSQDVTSGGYEQFF; clone size: .; V gene: TRBV4-3; J gene: TRBJ2-1; D gene: TRBD2
CDR3 DNA: TGTGCCAGCACGGGAGGGGATCAGCCCCAGCATTTT; CDR3 protein: CASTGGDQPQHF; clone size: once; V gene: TRBV2; J gene: TRBJ1-5; D gene: .
CDR3 DNA: TGTGCCAGCAGCTTATTATTTAGCGGGGTTGGGGCCCAAGAGACCCAGTACTTC; CDR3 protein: CASSLLFSGVGAQETQYF; clone size: once; V gene: TRBV7-2; J gene: TRBJ2-5; D gene: TRBD2
CDR3 DNA: TGTGCCATCAGTTCGACAGGGGAAGACACCGGGGAGCTGTTTTTT; CDR3 protein: CAISSTGEDTGELFF; clone size: .; V gene: TRBV10-3; J gene: TRBJ2-2; D gene: TRBD1
CDR3 DNA: TGTGCCAGCAGCCGCGGGGGATCTCGTAGCAATCAGCCCCAGCATTTT; CDR3 protein: CASSRGGSRSNQPQHF; clone size: .; V gene: TRBV9; J gene: TRBJ1-5; D gene: .
CDR3 DNA: TGTGCCAGCTCACCTCGGACAGGGAACGTGGCAGATACGCAGTATTTT; CDR3 protein: CASSPRTGNVADTQYF; clone size: .; V gene: TRBV18; J gene: TRBJ2-3; D gene: TRBD1
CDR3 DNA: TGCAGCGTTGAACCAGGGGGGAACACTGAAGCTTTCTTT; CDR3 protein: CSVEPGGNTEAFF; clone size: .; V gene: TRBV29-1; J gene: TRBJ1-1; D gene: TRBD1
CDR3 DNA: TGTGCCAGTAAACCCTCAAGCGGGAGAGGGGGACAAGAGACCCAGTACTTC; CDR3 protein: CASKPSSGRGGQETQYF; clone size: .; V gene: TRBV19; J gene: TRBJ2-5; D gene: TRBD2